These 28 T cell receptor beta chains share one sample of origin, sequenced in a study of T cells expressing NK-cell markers. Reprocessing the 5' RACE reads, TCRdb reports a single entry for every CDR3 protein and omits DNA. Found here are about 410,000 distinct CDR3 sequences; the top ten clones hold roughly 10%. What was sequenced was blood T cells: a sorted CD56 or NKG2C T cell subset, CD4+ or CD8+ T cells, or bulk PBMC T cells (not recorded which). These receptors all come from a woman aged 50 to 60 in good health.

CDR3 sequence reads: CASSGLAGGNTDTQYF. The chain links TRBV5-1 to TRBJ2-3; absent DNA, TCRdb's TRBD2 call cannot be checked. The germline gives CDR1 SGHRS, CDR2 YFSETQ. The CDR3 runs 16 residues.

J is TRBJ1-5 and V is TRBV27; lacking DNA, the TRBD1 call made by TCRdb goes unchecked. The V gene's germline CDR1 is MNHEY and CDR2 SMNVEV (reference sequence). The CDR3 runs to 14 residues. The CDR3 protein is CASRSAGTNQPQHF.

V is TRBV3-1 and J is TRBJ2-2; TCRdb's assignment of TRBD2 cannot be checked, as there is no DNA. The CDR3 length is 16 residues. Germline V gene sequence: CDR1 LGHDT, CDR2 YNNKEL (reference sequence). CDR3 sequence: CASSESGRAVAGELFF.

The chain couples TRBV2 to TRBJ1-1; without DNA, the TCRdb call of TRBD1 cannot be checked. The germline gives CDR1 SNHLY, CDR2 FYNNEI. This CDR3 contains 13 residues. CDR3 region: CASSLQGIGEAFF. Variable domain in full (rest from reference TRBV2 and TRBJ1-1): EPEVTQTPSHQVTQMGQEVILRCVPISNHLYFYWYRQILGQKVEFLVSFYNNEISEKSEIFDDQFSVERPDGSNFTLKIRSTKLEDSAMYFCASSLQGIGEAFFGQGTRLTVV.

The chain carries TRBV5-1 and TRBJ1-2; TCRdb's D call, TRBD1, is unchecked because there is no DNA. Germline CDR1 is SGHRS and CDR2 is YFSETQ. This CDR3 spans 15 amino acids. CDR3 region: CASSAEDRGLGGYTF.

The V and J genes are TRBV30 and TRBJ2-1; without DNA, the TCRdb call of TRBD2 cannot be checked. CDR3 length: 14 residues. Germline CDR1 and CDR2: GTSNPN and SVGIG (reference sequence). CDR3 loop: CAWSSGLVNTEQFF.

The chain combines TRBV5-8 with TRBJ2-7; TCRdb designates TRBD1, a call that cannot be tested without DNA. Germline-derived CDR1 and CDR2 are SGHTS and YDEGEE. CDR3 length equals 14 residues. The CDR3 here is CASSLGGNLDEQYF.

Here the CDR3 reads CASTIGGSNQPQHF. The rearrangement uses TRBV19 and TRBJ1-5; TCRdb reports TRBD1, a call that lacks DNA to check it against. The CDR3 has 14 amino acids. Germline V gene sequence: CDR1 LNHDA, CDR2 SQIVND (reference sequence).

V gene TRBV30 combines with J gene TRBJ2-7; TCRdb's assignment of TRBD1 cannot be checked, as there is no DNA. The germline V gene encodes CDR1 GTSNPN and CDR2 SVGIG (reference sequence). This CDR3 has 14 amino acids. CDR3 protein: CAWTLGQGVYEQYF.

The V call is TRBV2, the J call TRBJ2-3; TCRdb's assignment of TRBD2 cannot be checked, as there is no DNA. This CDR3 is 14 amino acids long. The germline V gene has CDR1 SNHLY and CDR2 FYNNEI. The CDR3 protein is CASTLAGSTDTQYF.

This chain links TRBV5-1 with TRBJ2-2; with no DNA, the TCRdb D assignment of TRBD1 cannot be verified. The CDR3 length is 16 residues. From germline, CDR1 is SGHRS and CDR2 YFSETQ. CDR3 in amino acids: CASKNRDAINTGELFF.

The chain has TRBV29-1 and TRBJ2-2; TCRdb indicates TRBD1, and absent DNA this call remains unverified. The CDR3 extends over 14 amino acids. Germline CDR1 reads SQVTM; CDR2 reads ANQGSEA. The CDR3: CSVSRRGNTGELFF.

V gene TRBV25-1 combines with J gene TRBJ2-1; the TCRdb D gene call, TRBD2, has no DNA to confirm it. The CDR3 length is 13 residues. The V gene's germline CDR1 is MGHDK and CDR2 SYGVNS. CDR3 in amino acids: CARPAGKGNEQFF.

The V and J genes are TRBV3-1 and TRBJ2-7; TCRdb's assignment of TRBD2 cannot be checked, as there is no DNA. CDR1 and CDR2 from the germline V gene are LGHDT and YNNKEL (reference sequence). There are 13 residues in the CDR3. The CDR3 sequence is CASSHLSGYEQYF.

The chain combines TRBV10-3 with TRBJ2-5. The CDR3 is 13 amino acids. Germline V lookup: CDR1 ENHRY, CDR2 SYGVKD. This chain's CDR3 is CAIRDLTQETQYF.

The chain carries TRBV9 and TRBJ2-7. This CDR3 has 15 amino acids. Germline V CDR1 and CDR2: SGDLS, YYNGEE. CDR3 sequence: CASSVADGLGYEQYF.

The chain links TRBV19 to TRBJ1-2. The CDR3 is made up of 13 amino acids. CDR1 and CDR2 from the germline V gene are LNHDA and SQIVND (reference sequence). CDR3: CASSIMGNYGYTF.

The V call is TRBV3-1, the J call TRBJ1-4; TCRdb's assignment of TRBD1 cannot be checked, as there is no DNA. Germline V gene sequence: CDR1 LGHDT, CDR2 YNNKEL (reference sequence). The CDR3 runs to 13 residues. This CDR3 is CASRDSINEKLFF.

This sequence joins TRBV30 and TRBJ2-3; TCRdb gives TRBD1 as the D gene, but with no DNA this cannot be confirmed. CDR1 and CDR2 (germline): GTSNPN, SVGIG (reference sequence). The CDR3 contains 12 residues. The CDR3 sequence is CAWMTGGDTQYF.

This sequence joins TRBV7-6 and TRBJ2-1; there is no DNA to check the TCRdb D call of TRBD1. The CDR3 covers 16 residues. CDR1 and CDR2 (germline): SGHVS, FNYEAQ. The CDR3: CASSSRKGSSYNEQFF.

The chain has TRBV29-1 and TRBJ2-7; the TRBD1 assignment by TCRdb is unverifiable without DNA. This CDR3 has 13 residues. Looked up from germline, CDR1 is SQVTM and CDR2 is ANQGSEA. This chain's CDR3 is CSVLFRVPYEQYF.

The V call is TRBV6-2 or TRBV6-3, the J call TRBJ2-2. There are 16 residues in the CDR3. CDR1 is MNHEY and CDR2 is SVGEGT in the germline V gene. The CDR3 region is CASSYSRVGITGELFF.

The chain employs TRBV5-5 and TRBJ2-2; TCRdb returns TRBD1, unconfirmable since there is no DNA. The CDR3 runs to 20 residues. CDR1 and CDR2 from the germline V gene are SGHKS and YYEKEE (reference sequence). CDR3 protein: CASSFATANRDRGLIGELFF.

The chain uses TRBV12-3 or TRBV12-4 and TRBJ2-4; TCRdb names TRBD1, which stays unverified in the absence of DNA. The CDR3 is 14 amino acids. CDR3: CASSPPRSGNIQYF.

The genes are TRBV27 and TRBJ1-4. The CDR3 has 13 amino acids. Germline values: CDR1 MNHEY, CDR2 SMNVEV (reference sequence). The CDR3 loop is CASRAAGGEKLFF.

The gene calls are TRBV20-1 and TRBJ2-1. Germline V gene data show CDR1 as DFQATT and CDR2 as SNEGSKA (reference sequence). The CDR3 runs to 13 residues. CDR3 residues: CSATRLANNEQFF.

V is TRBV25-1 and J is TRBJ1-2; TCRdb names TRBD1, which stays unverified in the absence of DNA. This CDR3 is 16 amino acids long. The germline gives CDR1 MGHDK, CDR2 SYGVNS. This CDR3 is CASSEPGQGSNYGYTF.

The chain recombines TRBV6-6 with TRBJ2-2; TCRdb calls TRBD1, which cannot be checked without DNA. The germline V gene has CDR1 MNHNY and CDR2 SVGAGI (reference sequence). The CDR3 length is 16 residues. The CDR3 sequence: CASSYFGTGIAGELFF.